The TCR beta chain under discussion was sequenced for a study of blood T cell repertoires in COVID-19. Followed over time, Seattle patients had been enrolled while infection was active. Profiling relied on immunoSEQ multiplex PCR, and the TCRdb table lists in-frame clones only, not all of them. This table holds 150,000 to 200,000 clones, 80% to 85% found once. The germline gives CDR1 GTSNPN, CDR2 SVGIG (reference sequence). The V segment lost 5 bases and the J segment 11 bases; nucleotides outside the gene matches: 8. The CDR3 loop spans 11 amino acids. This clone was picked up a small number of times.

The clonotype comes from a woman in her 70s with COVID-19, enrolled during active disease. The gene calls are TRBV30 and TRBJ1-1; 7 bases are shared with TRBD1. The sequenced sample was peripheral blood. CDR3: CAWSREGQAFF. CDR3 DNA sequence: TGTGCCTGGTCCCGTGAGGGACAGGCTTTCTTT.